The 10 T cell receptor beta chains below all came from one sample that was sequenced in a study of blood T cell repertoires in COVID-19. The protocol was immunoSEQ multiplex PCR, while the TCRdb copy is restricted to in-frame clones and leaves out a portion. The sample records 200,000 or so clones, roughly 81% being singletons. The sequenced sample consisted of peripheral blood. These receptors were collected from a woman aged 70-85 years with active or convalescent COVID-19.

The chain combines TRBV18 with TRBJ2-1, with 13 bases fitting TRBD2. Trimming removed 1 base from V and 6 bases from J; junction bases left unmatched: 3. This CDR3 contains 16 residues. Germline lookup yields CDR1 KGHSH and CDR2 LQKENI. CDR3 in amino acids: CASSPLWTSGSNEQFF. CDR3 coding DNA: TGTGCCAGCTCACCACTCTGGACTAGCGGGAGCAATGAGCAGTTCTTC.

This clone was counted a few times. This chain connects TRBV2 to TRBJ2-7; 11 nucleotides match TRBD1. J lost 7 bases, V lost 5 bases, and 4 bases had no gene match. CDR1 and CDR2 (germline): SNHLY, FYNNEI. This CDR3 has 13 residues. This CDR3 is CASSRTGGEEQYF. Here the CDR3 DNA reads TGTGCCAGCAGTCGGACAGGGGGCGAGGAGCAGTACTTC.

The J gene is TRBJ1-6, the V gene TRBV7-9; D ambiguous. Germline CDR1 is SEHNR and CDR2 is FQNEAQ (reference sequence). With 3 bases removed from V and 4 bases from J, the gap between germline ends came to 13 bases. CDR3 length: 16 residues. CDR3: CASSLRGPGYNSPLHF. CDR3 DNA: TGTGCCAGCAGCTTGCGGGGTCCTGGGTATAATTCACCCCTCCACTTT.

The rearrangement joins TRBV28 to TRBJ2-6, with 11 nucleotides matching TRBD1. The CDR3 length is 18 residues. V trimming: 4 bases; J trimming: 1 base; junction bases outside the gene matches: 6. From germline, CDR1 is MDHEN and CDR2 SYDVKM. The CDR3: CASSSGTGGWSGANVLTF. The CDR3 nucleotides read TGTGCCAGCAGTTCGGGGACAGGGGGGTGGTCTGGGGCCAACGTCCTGACTTTC.

This clone was found many times. The rearrangement joins TRBV28 to TRBJ1-4, with D maybe TRBD1 (6 bases). CDR1 and CDR2 (germline): MDHEN, SYDVKM. The CDR3 runs 16 residues. V lost 5 bases and J 7 bases, leaving 20 bases between the germline ends. The CDR3 here is CASSLNTGTVREKLFF. In DNA, the CDR3 is TGTGCCAGCAGTCTCAATACAGGGACGGTTCGTGAAAAACTGTTTTTT.

The rearrangement joins TRBV3-1 (or the pseudogene TRBV3-2) to TRBJ2-3; the match to TRBD2 covers 16 bases. In germline, CDR1 is LGHDT, CDR2 YNNKEL (reference sequence). The CDR3 is 18 residues long. Losses at the gene ends were 4 bases for V and 4 bases for J; bases not matched to a gene: 8. In nucleotides, the CDR3 is TGTGCCAGCAGCCCGCGCCCGGGACTAGCGGGAGGGCCAGATACGCAGTATTTT. It yields the protein CASSPRPGLAGGPDTQYF.

The chain is built from TRBV4-1 and TRBJ1-5; TRBD1 is a possible D gene (6 bases). Between the trimmed V and J ends, which lost 0 bases and 2 bases, there was a span of 11 bases. Germline assignment: CDR1 MGHRA and CDR2 YSYEKL. This CDR3 has 16 residues. CDR3 sequence reads: CASSQDHREGNQPQHF. CDR3 DNA: TGCGCCAGCAGCCAAGATCACAGGGAAGGCAATCAGCCCCAGCATTTT.

The gene calls are TRBV6-1 and TRBJ1-5; D is unresolved. V lost 7 bases, J lost 6 bases, and 13 bases lay in between. Germline V gene data show CDR1 as MNHNS and CDR2 as SASEGT. The CDR3 has 13 amino acids. The CDR3 DNA reads TGTGCCAGCACCCCGGATGAGGCTCAGCCCCAGCATTTT. It translates to CASTPDEAQPQHF.

The chain links TRBV5-1 to TRBJ2-1; 10 nucleotides match TRBD2. After removal of 0 bases from V and 6 bases from J, the junction contained 12 bases not matched to a gene. The CDR3 loop spans 18 amino acids. CDR1 and CDR2 from the germline V gene are SGHRS and YFSETQ. The CDR3 protein is CASSLGRLAASGSNEQFF. The CDR3, as DNA: TGCGCCAGCAGCTTGGGTAGGCTGGCGGCTAGCGGGAGCAATGAGCAGTTCTTC.

This rearrangement joins TRBV9 to TRBJ2-7; 13 nucleotides agree with TRBD2. The CDR3 covers 16 residues. With 0 bases clipped from V and 5 bases from J, the junction kept 5 bases outside the gene matches. Germline V gene lookup returns CDR1 SGDLS and CDR2 YYNGEE. The CDR3 nucleotides are TGTGCCAGCAGCGTAGGACTAGCGGGAGGTGTACACGAGCAGTACTTC. This codes for CASSVGLAGGVHEQYF.